The 5 T cell receptor beta chains below all came from one sample that was sequenced in a study of CD4 T cells in relation to SARS-CoV-2 and coronaviruses. Their antigen targets remain unknown. The table came from immunoSEQ multiplex PCR; TCRdb's copy has only in-frame clones and leaves some out. Found here are 36,000 or so clones, about 80% of them singletons; the top ten hold roughly 2.8%. Sequenced: memory CD4+ T cells from PBMCs, cultured in vitro. These receptors all stem from an adult with COVID-19.

There are a few counts of this clone. The chain is built from TRBV28 and TRBJ2-3, with a weak D call TRBD2 (7 bases). V dropped 6 bases and J dropped 4 bases, with 14 bases sitting between them. The CDR3 is 14 amino acids. CDR1 and CDR2 (germline): MDHEN, SYDVKM. In DNA, the CDR3 is TGTGCCAGCAGCCCTCACGGGGGGCCAGATACGCAGTATTTT. Its translation is CASSPHGGPDTQYF.

The chain joins TRBV6-2 or TRBV6-3 to TRBJ2-5; TRBD2 aligns across 7 bases. Per the germline V gene, CDR1 is MNHEY and CDR2 is SVGEGT. This CDR3 comprises 15 residues. The V segment lost 6 bases and the J segment 5 bases; nucleotides outside the gene matches: 12. The CDR3 here is CASSPYRAGEETQYF. The CDR3 nucleotides read TGTGCCAGCAGCCCTTACCGGGCGGGAGAGGAGACCCAGTACTTC.

The chain uses TRBV9 and TRBJ2-4, with D maybe TRBD2 (5 bases). Germline V lookup: CDR1 SGDLS, CDR2 YYNGEE. CDR3 length: 17 amino acids. The V end lost 4 bases, the J end lost 0 bases, and 17 bases lay between the germline ends. The CDR3 here is CASSTGVTPLAKNIQYF. In nucleotides, the CDR3 is TGTGCCAGCAGCACCGGGGTCACGCCTCTAGCCAAAAACATTCAGTACTTC.

The chain links TRBV4-2 to TRBJ2-1, with unresolved D. CDR1 LGHNA and CDR2 YNFKEQ come from the germline V gene. The CDR3 covers 16 residues. Trimming stripped 1 base from V and 0 bases from J, with 10 bases between. This CDR3 reads CASSQGAESSYNEQFF. The CDR3 region has the DNA TGTGCCAGCAGCCAAGGGGCTGAAAGCTCCTACAATGAGCAGTTCTTC.

The V and J genes are TRBV2 and TRBJ2-3; possible D gene TRBD1, 5 bases. Between the trimmed V and J ends, which lost 4 bases and 3 bases, there was a span of 11 bases. The CDR3 sequence is 14 residues long. Germline V gives CDR1 SNHLY, CDR2 FYNNEI. The CDR3 DNA is TGTGCCAGCAGTGTGGGGCTAGGGACAGATACGCAGTATTTT. This translates into CASSVGLGTDTQYF. Drawing the rest from reference TRBV2 and TRBJ2-3, the complete variable domain is EPEVTQTPSHQVTQMGQEVILRCVPISNHLYFYWYRQILGQKVEFLVSFYNNEISEKSEIFDDQFSVERPDGSNFTLKIRSTKLEDSAMYFCASSVGLGTDTQYFGPGTRLTVL.